This TCR beta chain was profiled in a study of cytomegalovirus exposure and HLA in healthy donors. Trimming cost V 5 bases and J 0 bases; bases outside gene matches: 3. Germline CDR1 is SGDLS and CDR2 is YYNGEE. The CDR3 totals 14 residues. This PCR relied on a set of 60 Vbeta primers and 13 Jbeta primers. Method: immunoSEQ multiplex PCR; TCRdb's copy keeps in-frame clones and lacks some. The data contain around 220,000 clones, roughly 85% of them singletons. Sequencing was carried out using PBMCs. J is TRBJ2-7 and V is TRBV9, with TRBD1 identical over 9 bases. The clonotype was recovered from a man between 18 and 29 years old in good health and CMV-seronegative. Here the CDR3 reads CASSRQGDSYEQYF. The CDR3 coding sequence is TGTGCCAGCAGTCGACAGGGGGACTCCTACGAGCAGTACTTC.